Following are 2 T cell receptor beta chains from one sample sequenced in a study of CD8+CD57+ T cells in acquired aplastic anemia. TCR beta VDJ combinations and CDR3 sequences were profiled from genomic DNA. TCRdb ran MiXCR on the reads and lists one entry per CDR3 protein. Of 180,000 or so distinct CDR3 sequences in the sample, less than 60% were seen once. Sequencing was done on patients that had shown CD8+CD57+ cell expansion by flow cytometry. Sequencing was carried out using sorted CD4+, CD8+, or CD8+CD57+ T cells (not recorded which) from PBMCs. These receptors all stem from a human donor with aplastic anemia.

The chain links TRBV20-1 to TRBJ2-7; 15 nucleotides match TRBD2. The J segment lost 2 bases and the V segment lost 1 base, leaving 6 bases of the junction unmatched. In germline, CDR1 is DFQATT, CDR2 SNEGSKA (reference sequence). The CDR3 has 17 residues. CDR3 DNA sequence: TGCAGTGCTAGAGGACCGGGACTAGCGGGGGGAACCTACGAGCAGTACTTC. It specifies CSARGPGLAGGTYEQYF.

This clonotype was counted at least ten times. The chain uses TRBV5-1 and TRBJ1-3; D not certain. There are 15 residues in the CDR3. The germline gives CDR1 SGHRS, CDR2 YFSETQ. V was cut by 1 base and J by 1 base, with 9 bases left in between. In nucleotides, the CDR3 is TGCGCCAGCAGCTTGTGGGCAGGATCTGGAAACACCATATATTTT. This codes for CASSLWAGSGNTIYF.